This TCR beta chain was recovered during a study of T cell clones after liver transplantation. Study background: TCRbeta sequencing after a pre-transplant mixed lymphocyte reaction identified graft-donor-reactive clones, later tracked in post-transplant blood. Timepoints were pre-transplant, pre-withdrawal, and after withdrawal was completed or failed.

Germline V gene lookup returns CDR1 SQVTM and CDR2 ANQGSEA. Trimming pared 7 bases from V and 1 base from J, leaving 4 bases between. The CDR3 is 10 residues long. TCRdb's copy holds only in-frame clones and misses some; the assay was immunoSEQ multiplex PCR. The sample shows about 20,000 clones, approximately 84% of them seen only once. Sorting of unstimulated PBMCs yielded separate CD3+CD4+ and CD3+CD8+ fractions. The sequence was collected from a human patient who received a liver transplant. A subset of T cells may come from the graft donor. This rearrangement joins TRBV29-1 to TRBJ1-1; D call uncertain. Source: CD8+ T cells from blood, taken more than 53 months after liver transplant. In nucleotides, the CDR3 is TGCAGCGCTAAGAACACTGAAGCTTTCTTT. Translated, it gives CSAKNTEAFF.